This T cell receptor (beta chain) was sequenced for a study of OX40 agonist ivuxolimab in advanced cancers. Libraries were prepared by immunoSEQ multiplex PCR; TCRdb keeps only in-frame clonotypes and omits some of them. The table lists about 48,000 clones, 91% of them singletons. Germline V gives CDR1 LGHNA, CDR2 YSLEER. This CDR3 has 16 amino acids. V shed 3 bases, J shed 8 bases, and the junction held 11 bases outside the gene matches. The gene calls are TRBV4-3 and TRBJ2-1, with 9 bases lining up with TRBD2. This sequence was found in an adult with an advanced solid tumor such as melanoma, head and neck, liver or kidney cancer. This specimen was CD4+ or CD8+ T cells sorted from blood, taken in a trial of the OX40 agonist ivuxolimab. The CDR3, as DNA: TGCGCCAGCAGCCAGGGACGGGCGGGAGGGCCCTATGAGCAGTTCTTC. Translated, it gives CASSQGRAGGPYEQFF.